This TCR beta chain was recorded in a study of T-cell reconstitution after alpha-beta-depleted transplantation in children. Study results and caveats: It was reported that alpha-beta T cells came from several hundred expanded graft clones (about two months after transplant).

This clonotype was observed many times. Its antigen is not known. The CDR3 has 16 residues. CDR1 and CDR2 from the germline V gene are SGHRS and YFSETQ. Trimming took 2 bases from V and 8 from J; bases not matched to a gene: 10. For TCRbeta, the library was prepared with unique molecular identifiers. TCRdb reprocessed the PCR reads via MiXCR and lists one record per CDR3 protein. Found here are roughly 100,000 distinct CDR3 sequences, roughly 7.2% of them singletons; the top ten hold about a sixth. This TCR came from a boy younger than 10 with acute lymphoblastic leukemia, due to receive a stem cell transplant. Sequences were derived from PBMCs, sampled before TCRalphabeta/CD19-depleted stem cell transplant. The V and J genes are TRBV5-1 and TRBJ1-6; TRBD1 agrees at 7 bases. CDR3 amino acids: CASSFSPTGKDSPLHF. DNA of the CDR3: TGCGCCAGCAGCTTCTCCCCGACAGGGAAGGATTCACCCCTCCACTTT.